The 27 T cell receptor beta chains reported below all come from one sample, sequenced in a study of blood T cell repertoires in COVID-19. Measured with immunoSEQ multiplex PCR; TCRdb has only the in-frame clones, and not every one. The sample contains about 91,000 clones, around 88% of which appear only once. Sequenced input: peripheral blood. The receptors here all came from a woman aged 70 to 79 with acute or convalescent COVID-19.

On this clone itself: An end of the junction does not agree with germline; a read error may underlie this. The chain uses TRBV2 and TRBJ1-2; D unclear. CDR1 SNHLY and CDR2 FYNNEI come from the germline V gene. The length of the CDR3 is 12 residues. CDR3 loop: CASSAGRDWVLF. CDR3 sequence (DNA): TGTGCCAGCAGTGCTGGACGGGATTGGGTCCTCTTC.

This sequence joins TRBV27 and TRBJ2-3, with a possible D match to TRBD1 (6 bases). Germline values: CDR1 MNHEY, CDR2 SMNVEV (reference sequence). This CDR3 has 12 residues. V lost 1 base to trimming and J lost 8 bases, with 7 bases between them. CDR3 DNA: TGTGCCAGCAGTTTATTAGGGGGTACGCAGTATTTT. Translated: CASSLLGGTQYF.

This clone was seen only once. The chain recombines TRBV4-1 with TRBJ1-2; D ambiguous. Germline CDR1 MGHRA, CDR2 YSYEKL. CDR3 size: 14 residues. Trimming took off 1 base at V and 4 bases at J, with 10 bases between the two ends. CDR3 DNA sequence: TGCGCCAGCAGCCAAGCGGCAGGCTTCTATGGCTACACCTTC. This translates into CASSQAAGFYGYTF.

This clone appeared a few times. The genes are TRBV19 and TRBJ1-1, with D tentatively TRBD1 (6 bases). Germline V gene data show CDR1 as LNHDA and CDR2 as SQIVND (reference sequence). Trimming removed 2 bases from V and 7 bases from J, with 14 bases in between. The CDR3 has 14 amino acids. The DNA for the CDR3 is TGTGCCAGTAGTATAAGCCCCCGGACAGTTGAAGCTTTCTTT. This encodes CASSISPRTVEAFF.

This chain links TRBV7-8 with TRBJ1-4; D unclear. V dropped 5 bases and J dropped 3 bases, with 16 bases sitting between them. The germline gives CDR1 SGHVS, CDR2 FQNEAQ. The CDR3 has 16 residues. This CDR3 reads CASSPADNSANEKLFF. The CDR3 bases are TGTGCCAGCAGCCCCGCCGACAATTCGGCTAATGAAAAACTGTTTTTT.

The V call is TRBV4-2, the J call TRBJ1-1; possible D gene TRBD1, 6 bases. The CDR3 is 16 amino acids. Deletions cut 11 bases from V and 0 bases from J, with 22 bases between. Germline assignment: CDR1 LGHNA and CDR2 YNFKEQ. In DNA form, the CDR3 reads TGTGCCTCCCACAAACTAACCGGGACACTGAACACTGAAGCTTTCTTT. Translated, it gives CASHKLTGTLNTEAFF.

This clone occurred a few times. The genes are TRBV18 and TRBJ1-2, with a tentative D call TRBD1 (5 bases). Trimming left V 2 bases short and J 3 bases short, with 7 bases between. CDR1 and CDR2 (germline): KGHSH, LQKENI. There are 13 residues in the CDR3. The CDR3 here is CASSPDRYYGYTF. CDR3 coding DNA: TGTGCCAGCTCACCAGACAGATACTATGGCTACACCTTC.

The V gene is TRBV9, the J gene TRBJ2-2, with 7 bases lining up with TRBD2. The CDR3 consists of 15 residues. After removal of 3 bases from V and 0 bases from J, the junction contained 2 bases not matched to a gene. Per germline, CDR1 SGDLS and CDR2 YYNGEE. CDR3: CASSGGGSNTGELFF. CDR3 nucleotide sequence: TGTGCCAGCAGCGGCGGGGGATCGAACACCGGGGAGCTGTTTTTT.

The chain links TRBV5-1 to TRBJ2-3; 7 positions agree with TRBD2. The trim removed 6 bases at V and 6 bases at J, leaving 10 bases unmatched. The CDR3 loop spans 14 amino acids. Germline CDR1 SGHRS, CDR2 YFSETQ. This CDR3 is CASKVAGSRDTQYF. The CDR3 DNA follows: TGCGCCAGCAAGGTAGCGGGTTCTAGGGATACGCAGTATTTT.

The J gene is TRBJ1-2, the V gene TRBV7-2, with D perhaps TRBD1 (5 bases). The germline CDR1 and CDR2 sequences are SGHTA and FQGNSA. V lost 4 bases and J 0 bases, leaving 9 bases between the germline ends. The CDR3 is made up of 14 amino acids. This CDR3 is CASSSDSSNYGYTF. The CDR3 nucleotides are TGTGCCAGCAGCTCAGACAGCTCTAACTATGGCTACACCTTC.

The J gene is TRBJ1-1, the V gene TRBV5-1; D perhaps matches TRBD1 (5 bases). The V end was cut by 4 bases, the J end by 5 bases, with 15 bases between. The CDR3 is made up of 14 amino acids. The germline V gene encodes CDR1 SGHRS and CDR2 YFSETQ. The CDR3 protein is CASSLSGGNTEAFF. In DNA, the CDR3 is TGCGCCAGCAGCCTGAGCGGGGGGAATACTGAAGCTTTCTTT.

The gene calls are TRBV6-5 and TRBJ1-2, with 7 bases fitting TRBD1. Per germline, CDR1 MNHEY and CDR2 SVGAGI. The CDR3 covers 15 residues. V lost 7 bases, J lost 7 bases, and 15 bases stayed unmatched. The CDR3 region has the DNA TGTGCCAGCACCACACGGGACAGCGGGCTAGCTGGCTACACCTTC. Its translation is CASTTRDSGLAGYTF.

CDR3 sequence: CASSRGQGNTEAFF. CDR3 coding DNA: TGTGCCAGCAGCCGGGGACAGGGGAACACTGAAGCTTTCTTT. The genes are TRBV11-3 and TRBJ1-1; 9 positions agree with TRBD1. The CDR3 has 14 residues. CDR1 is SGHNT and CDR2 is YENEEA in the germline V gene. With V trimmed by 5 bases and J by 1 base, 2 bases remained unmatched.

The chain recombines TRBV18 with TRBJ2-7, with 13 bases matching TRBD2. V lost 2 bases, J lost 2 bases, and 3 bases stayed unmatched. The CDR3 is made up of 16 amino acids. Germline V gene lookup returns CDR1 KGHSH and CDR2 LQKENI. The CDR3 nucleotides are TGTGCCAGCTCACCAGGGACTAGCGGGAAAACCTACGAGCAGTACTTC. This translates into CASSPGTSGKTYEQYF.

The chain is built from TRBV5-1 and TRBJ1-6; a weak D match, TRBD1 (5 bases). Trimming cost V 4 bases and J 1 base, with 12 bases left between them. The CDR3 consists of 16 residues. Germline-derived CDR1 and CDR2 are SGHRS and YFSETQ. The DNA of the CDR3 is TGCGCCAGCAGCCCGAATCAGGGATCCTATAATTCACCCCTCCACTTT. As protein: CASSPNQGSYNSPLHF.

CDR3 in DNA: TGTGCCAGCAGCCAAGGGGCGGGGGGTTCGTACGAGCAGTACTTC. It codes for CASSQGAGGSYEQYF. The chain combines TRBV4-2 with TRBJ2-7, with 8 positions matching TRBD2. J was trimmed by 4 bases and V by 1 base; bases with no gene match: 6. Germline-derived CDR1 and CDR2 are LGHNA and YNFKEQ. This CDR3 comprises 15 residues.

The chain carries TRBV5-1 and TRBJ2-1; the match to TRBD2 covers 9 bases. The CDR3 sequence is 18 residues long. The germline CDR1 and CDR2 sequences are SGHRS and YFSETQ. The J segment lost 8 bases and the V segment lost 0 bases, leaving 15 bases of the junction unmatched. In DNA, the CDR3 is TGCGCCAGCAGCTTGGGAGCGGGGGGCCCCATGGCGAGATATGAGCAGTTCTTC. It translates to CASSLGAGGPMARYEQFF.

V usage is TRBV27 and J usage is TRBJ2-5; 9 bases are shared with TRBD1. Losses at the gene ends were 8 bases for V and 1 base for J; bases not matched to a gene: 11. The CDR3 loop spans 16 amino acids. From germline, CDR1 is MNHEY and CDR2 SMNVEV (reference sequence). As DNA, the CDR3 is TGTGCCAGCCGGCCCGCCGGGACAGGGAGCCAAGAGACCCAGTACTTC. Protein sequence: CASRPAGTGSQETQYF.

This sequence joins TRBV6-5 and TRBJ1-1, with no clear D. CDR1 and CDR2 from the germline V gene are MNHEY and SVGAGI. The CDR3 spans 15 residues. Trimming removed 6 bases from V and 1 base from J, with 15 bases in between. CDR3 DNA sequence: TGTGCCAGCAGGACGTTATCGGAGAAGAACACTGAAGCTTTCTTT. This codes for CASRTLSEKNTEAFF.

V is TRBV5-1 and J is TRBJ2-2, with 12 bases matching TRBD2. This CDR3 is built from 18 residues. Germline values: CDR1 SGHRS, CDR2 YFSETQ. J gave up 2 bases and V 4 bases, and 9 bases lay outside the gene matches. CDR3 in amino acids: CASSPRTSGNLNTGELFF. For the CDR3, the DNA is TGCGCCAGCAGCCCTCGGACTAGCGGGAACCTTAACACCGGGGAGCTGTTTTTT.

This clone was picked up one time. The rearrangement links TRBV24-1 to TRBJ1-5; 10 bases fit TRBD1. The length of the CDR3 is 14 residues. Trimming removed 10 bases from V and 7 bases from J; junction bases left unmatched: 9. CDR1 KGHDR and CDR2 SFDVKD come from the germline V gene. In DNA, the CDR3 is TGTGCCACAGCCGGACAGGGGGGTAACCAGCCCCAGCATTTT. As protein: CATAGQGGNQPQHF.

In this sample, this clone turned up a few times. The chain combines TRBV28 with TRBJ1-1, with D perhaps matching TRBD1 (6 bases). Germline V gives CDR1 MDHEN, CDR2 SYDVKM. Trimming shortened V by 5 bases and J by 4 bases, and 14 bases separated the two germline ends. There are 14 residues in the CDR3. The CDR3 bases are TGTGCCAGCAGTGTCCTACAGGGACCCACTGAAGCTTTCTTT. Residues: CASSVLQGPTEAFF.

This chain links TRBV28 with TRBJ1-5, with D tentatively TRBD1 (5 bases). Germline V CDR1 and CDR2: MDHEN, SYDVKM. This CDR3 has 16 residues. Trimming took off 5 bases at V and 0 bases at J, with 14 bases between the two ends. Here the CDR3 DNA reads TGTGCCAGCAGTAGCCTAGGGGTGAGTAGCAATCAGCCCCAGCATTTT. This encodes CASSSLGVSSNQPQHF.

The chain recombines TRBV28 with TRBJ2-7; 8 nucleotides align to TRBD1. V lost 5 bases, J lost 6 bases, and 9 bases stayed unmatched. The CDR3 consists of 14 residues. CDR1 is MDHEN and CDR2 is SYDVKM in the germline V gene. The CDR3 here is CASSQRTGSLEQYF. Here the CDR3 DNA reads TGTGCCAGCAGTCAGAGGACAGGGAGCCTCGAGCAGTACTTC. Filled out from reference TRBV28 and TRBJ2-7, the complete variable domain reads DVKVTQSSRYLVKRTGEKVFLECVQDMDHENMFWYRQDPGLGLRLIYFSYDVKMKEKGDIPEGYSVSREKKERFSLILESASTNQTSMYLCASSQRTGSLEQYFGPGTRLTVT.

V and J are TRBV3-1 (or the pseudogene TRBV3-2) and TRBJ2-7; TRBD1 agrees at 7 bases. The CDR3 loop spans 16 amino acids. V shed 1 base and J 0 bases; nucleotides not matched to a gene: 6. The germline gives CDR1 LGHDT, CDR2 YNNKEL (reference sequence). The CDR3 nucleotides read TGTGCCAGCAGCCAAGCCGGGACAGTTTACTCCTACGAGCAGTACTTC. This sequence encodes CASSQAGTVYSYEQYF.

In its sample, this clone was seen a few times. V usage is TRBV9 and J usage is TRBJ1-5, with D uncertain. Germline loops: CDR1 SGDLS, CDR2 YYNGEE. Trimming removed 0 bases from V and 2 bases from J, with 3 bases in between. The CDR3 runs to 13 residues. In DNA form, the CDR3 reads TGTGCCAGCAGCGTAGCCGGCAATCAGCCCCAGCATTTT. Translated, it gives CASSVAGNQPQHF.

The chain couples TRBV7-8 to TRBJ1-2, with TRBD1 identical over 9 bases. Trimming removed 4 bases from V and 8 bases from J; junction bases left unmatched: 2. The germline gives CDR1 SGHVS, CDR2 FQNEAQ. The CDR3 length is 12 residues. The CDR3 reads CASSYTGGGYTF. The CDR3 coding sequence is TGTGCCAGCAGCTACACAGGGGGCGGCTACACCTTC.